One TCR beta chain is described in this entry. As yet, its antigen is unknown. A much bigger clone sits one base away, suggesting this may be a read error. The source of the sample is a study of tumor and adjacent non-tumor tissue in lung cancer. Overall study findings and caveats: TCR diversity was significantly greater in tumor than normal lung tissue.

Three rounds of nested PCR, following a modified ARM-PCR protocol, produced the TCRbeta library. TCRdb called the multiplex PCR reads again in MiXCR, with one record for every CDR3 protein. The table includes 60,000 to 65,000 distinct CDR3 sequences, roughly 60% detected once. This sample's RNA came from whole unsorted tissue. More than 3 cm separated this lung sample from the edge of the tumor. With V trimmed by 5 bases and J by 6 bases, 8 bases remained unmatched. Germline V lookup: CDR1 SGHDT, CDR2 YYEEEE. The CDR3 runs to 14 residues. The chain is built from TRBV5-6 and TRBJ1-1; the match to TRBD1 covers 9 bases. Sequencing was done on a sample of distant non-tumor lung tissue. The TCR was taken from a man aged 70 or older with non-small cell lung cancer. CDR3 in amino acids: CASRLGQGSAEAFF. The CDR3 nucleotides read TGTGCCAGCAGATTAGGACAGGGGTCGGCTGAAGCTTTCTTT. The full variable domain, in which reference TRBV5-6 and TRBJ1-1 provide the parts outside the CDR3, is DAGVTQSPTHLIKTRGQQVTLRCSPKSGHDTVSWYQQALGQGPQFIFQYYEEEERQRGNFPDRFSGHQFPNYSSELNVNALLLGDSALYLCASRLGQGSAEAFFGQGTRLTVV.